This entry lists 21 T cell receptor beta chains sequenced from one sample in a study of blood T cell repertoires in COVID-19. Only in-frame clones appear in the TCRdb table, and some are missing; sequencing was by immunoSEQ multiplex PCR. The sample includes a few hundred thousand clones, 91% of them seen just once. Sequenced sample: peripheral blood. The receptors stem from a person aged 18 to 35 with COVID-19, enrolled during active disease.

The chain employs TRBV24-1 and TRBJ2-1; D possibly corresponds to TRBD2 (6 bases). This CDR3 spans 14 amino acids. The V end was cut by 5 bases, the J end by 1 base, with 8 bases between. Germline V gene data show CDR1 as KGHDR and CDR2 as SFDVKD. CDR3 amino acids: CATSAGSSYNEQFF. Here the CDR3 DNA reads TGTGCCACCAGTGCCGGGAGTTCCTACAATGAGCAGTTCTTC.

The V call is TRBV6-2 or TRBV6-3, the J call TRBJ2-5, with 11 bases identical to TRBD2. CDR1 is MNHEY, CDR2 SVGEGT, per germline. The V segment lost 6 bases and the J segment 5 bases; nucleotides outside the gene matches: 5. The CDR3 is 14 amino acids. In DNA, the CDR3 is TGTGCCAGCAGACCTACTAGCGGGAGTGAGACCCAGTACTTC. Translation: CASRPTSGSETQYF.

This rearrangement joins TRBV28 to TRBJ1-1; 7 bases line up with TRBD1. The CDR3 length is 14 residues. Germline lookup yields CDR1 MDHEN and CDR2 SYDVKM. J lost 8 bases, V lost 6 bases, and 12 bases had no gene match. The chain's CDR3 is CASRGTEFVHEAFF. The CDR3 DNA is TGTGCCAGCAGGGGGACAGAGTTTGTCCACGAAGCTTTCTTT.

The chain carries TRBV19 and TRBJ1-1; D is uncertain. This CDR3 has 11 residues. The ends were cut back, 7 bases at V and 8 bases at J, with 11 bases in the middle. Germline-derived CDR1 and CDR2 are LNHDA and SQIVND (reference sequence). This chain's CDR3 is CASNTVREAFF. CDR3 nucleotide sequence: TGTGCCAGTAACACAGTAAGGGAAGCTTTCTTT.

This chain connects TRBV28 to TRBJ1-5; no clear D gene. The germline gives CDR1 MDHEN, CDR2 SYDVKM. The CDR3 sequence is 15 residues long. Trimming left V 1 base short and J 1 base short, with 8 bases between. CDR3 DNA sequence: TGTGCCAGCAGTTTATTTTCGGGAAGCAATCAGCCCCAGCATTTT. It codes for CASSLFSGSNQPQHF.

CDR3 loop: CSIRGTGELFF. The CDR3, as DNA: TGCAGCATAAGGGGGACCGGGGAGCTGTTTTTT. The rearrangement uses TRBV20-1 and TRBJ2-2, with a possible D match to TRBD1 (6 bases). Germline assignment: CDR1 DFQATT and CDR2 SNEGSKA (reference sequence). CDR3 length: 11 residues.

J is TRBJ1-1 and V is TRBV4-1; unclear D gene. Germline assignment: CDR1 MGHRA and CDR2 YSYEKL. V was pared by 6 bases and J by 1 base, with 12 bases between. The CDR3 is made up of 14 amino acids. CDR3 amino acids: CASSLSAGNTEAFF. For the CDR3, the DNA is TGCGCCAGCAGTTTATCCGCGGGGAACACTGAAGCTTTCTTT.

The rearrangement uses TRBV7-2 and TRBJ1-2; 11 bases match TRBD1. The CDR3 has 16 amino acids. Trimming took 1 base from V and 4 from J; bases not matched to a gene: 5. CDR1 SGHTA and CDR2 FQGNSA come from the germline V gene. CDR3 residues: CASSLGGGTGGYGYTF. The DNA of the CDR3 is TGTGCCAGCAGCTTAGGAGGAGGGACAGGGGGCTATGGCTACACCTTC.

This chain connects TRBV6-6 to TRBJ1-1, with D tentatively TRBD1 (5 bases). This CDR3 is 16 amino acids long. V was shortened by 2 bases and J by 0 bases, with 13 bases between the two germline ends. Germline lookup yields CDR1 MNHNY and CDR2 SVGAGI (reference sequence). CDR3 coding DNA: TGTGCCAGCAGTTACCCGGACGCAGGGATGAACACTGAAGCTTTCTTT. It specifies CASSYPDAGMNTEAFF.

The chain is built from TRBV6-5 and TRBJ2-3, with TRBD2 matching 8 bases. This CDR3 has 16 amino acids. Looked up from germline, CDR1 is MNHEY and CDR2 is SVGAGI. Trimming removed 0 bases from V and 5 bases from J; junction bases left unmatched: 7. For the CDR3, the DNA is TGTGCCAGCAGTTACTCCTTTTCGAGCGGGAGAGATACGCAGTATTTT. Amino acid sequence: CASSYSFSSGRDTQYF.

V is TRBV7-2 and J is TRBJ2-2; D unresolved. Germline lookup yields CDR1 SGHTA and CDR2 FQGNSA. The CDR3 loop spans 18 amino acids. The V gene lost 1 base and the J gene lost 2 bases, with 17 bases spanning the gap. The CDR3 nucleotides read TGTGCCAGCAGCTTAGAATTTATTTCTCACATTAACACCGGGGAGCTGTTTTTT. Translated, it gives CASSLEFISHINTGELFF.

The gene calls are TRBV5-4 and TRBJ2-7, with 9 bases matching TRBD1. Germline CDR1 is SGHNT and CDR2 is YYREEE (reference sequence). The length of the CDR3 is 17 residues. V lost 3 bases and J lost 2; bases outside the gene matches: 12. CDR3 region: CASSSNLPGQGAYEQYF. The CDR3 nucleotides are TGTGCCAGCAGCTCCAATCTACCGGGACAGGGTGCCTACGAGCAGTACTTC.

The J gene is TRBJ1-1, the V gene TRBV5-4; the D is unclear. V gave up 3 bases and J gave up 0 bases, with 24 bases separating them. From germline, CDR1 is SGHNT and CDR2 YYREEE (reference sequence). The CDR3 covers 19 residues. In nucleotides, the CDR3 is TGTGCCAGCAGCTCCGCCCCCTCCCATGCCTCACTCATGAACACTGAAGCTTTCTTT. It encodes CASSSAPSHASLMNTEAFF.

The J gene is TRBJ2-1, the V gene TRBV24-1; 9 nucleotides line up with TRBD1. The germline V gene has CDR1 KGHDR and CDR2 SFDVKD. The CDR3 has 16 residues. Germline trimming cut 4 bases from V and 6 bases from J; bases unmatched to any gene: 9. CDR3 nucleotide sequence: TGTGCCACCAGTGAGTTAACGGGACAGGGCTTCAATGAGCAGTTCTTC. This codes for CATSELTGQGFNEQFF.

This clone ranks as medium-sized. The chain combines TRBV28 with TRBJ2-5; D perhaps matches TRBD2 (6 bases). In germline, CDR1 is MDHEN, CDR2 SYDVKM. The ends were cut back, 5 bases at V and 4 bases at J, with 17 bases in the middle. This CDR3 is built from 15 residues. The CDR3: CASSGTHRPRETQYF. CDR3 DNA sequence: TGTGCCAGCAGTGGGACTCATCGCCCAAGAGAGACCCAGTACTTC.

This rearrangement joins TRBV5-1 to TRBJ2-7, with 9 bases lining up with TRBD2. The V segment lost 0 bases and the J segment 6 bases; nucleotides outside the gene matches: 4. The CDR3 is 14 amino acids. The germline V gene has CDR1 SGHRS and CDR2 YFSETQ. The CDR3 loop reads CASSLDAGGFEQYF. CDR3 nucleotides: TGCGCCAGCAGCTTGGACGCGGGAGGGTTCGAGCAGTACTTC.

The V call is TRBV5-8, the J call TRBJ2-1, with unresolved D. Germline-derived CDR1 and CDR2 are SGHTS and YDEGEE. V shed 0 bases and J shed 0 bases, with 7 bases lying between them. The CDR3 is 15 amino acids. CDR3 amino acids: CASSLGRSSYNEQFF. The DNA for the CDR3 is TGTGCCAGCAGCTTGGGACGGAGCTCCTACAATGAGCAGTTCTTC.

The chain's CDR3 is CASSEVGGVAHEQFF. CDR3 nucleotides: TGTGCCAGCAGTGAGGTGGGAGGTGTTGCCCATGAGCAGTTCTTC. J is TRBJ2-1 and V is TRBV25-1; D may be TRBD2 (6 bases). This CDR3 spans 15 amino acids. With 3 bases removed from V and 8 bases from J, the gap between germline ends came to 17 bases. CDR1 is MGHDK, CDR2 SYGVNS, per germline.

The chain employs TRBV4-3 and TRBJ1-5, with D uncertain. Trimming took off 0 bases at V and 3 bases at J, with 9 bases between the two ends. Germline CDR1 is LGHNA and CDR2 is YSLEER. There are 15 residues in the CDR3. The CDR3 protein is CASSQEVSANQPQHF. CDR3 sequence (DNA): TGCGCCAGCAGCCAAGAAGTGAGCGCCAATCAGCCCCAGCATTTT.

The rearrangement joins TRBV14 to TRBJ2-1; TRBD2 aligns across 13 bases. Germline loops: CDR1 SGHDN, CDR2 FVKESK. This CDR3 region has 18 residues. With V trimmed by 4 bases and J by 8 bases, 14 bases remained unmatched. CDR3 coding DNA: TGTGCCAGCAGCCGGACCGGGACTAGCGGGGCCTTAGGGGATGAGCAGTTCTTC. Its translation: CASSRTGTSGALGDEQFF.

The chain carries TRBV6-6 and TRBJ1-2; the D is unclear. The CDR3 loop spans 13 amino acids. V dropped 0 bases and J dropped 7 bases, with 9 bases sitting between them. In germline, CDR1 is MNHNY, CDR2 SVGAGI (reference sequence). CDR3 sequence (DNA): TGTGCCAGCAGTTACTCCCCGGAGGGTGGCTACACCTTC. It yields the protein CASSYSPEGGYTF.